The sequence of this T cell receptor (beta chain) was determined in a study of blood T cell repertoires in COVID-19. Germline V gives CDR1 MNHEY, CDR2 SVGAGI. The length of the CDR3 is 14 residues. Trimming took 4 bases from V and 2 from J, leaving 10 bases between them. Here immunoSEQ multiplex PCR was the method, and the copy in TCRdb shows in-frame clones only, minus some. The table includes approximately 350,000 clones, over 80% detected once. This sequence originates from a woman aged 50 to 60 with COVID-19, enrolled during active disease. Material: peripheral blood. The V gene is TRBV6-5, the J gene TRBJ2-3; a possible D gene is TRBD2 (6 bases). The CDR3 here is CASSLRGTTDTQYF. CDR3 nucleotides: TGTGCCAGCAGTTTGCGCGGGACCACAGATACGCAGTATTTT.